Following are 8 T cell receptor beta chains from one sample sequenced in a study of blood T cell repertoires in COVID-19. The protocol was immunoSEQ multiplex PCR, while the TCRdb copy is restricted to in-frame clones and leaves out a portion. Seen here are 430,000 or so clones, approximately 90% observed once, and the top ten hold roughly 0.78%. The sequenced sample was peripheral blood. The receptors here all came from a man in his late teens or twenties with COVID-19, enrolled during active disease.

The V gene is TRBV18, the J gene TRBJ1-5, with TRBD1 identical over 7 bases. The germline V gene has CDR1 KGHSH and CDR2 LQKENI. The CDR3 sequence is 15 residues long. Trimming removed 2 bases from V and 7 bases from J; junction bases left unmatched: 8. The CDR3 protein is CASSPFDRVGQPQHF. CDR3 sequence (DNA): TGTGCCAGCTCACCATTTGACAGGGTTGGCCAGCCCCAGCATTTT.

In this sample, this clone turned up a few times. The chain couples TRBV9 to TRBJ1-4; D unclear. Germline CDR1 is SGDLS and CDR2 is YYNGEE. Trimming removed 3 bases from V and 12 bases from J, with 15 bases in between. This CDR3 is 13 amino acids long. CDR3 sequence (DNA): TGTGCCAGCAGCGCCCATGCGTGGGCCGAACTGTTTTTT. This sequence encodes CASSAHAWAELFF. The variable domain in full, completed from reference TRBV9 and TRBJ1-4, reads DSGVTQTPKHLITATGQRVTLRCSPRSGDLSVYWYQQSLDQGLQFLIQYYNGEERAKGNILERFSAQQFPDLHSELNLSSLELGDSALYFCASSAHAWAELFFGSGTQLSVL.

This chain links TRBV6-6 with TRBJ1-1, with D perhaps TRBD1 (5 bases). The V and J ends lost 0 bases and 4 bases respectively, with 9 bases between them. The CDR3 has 14 amino acids. The germline gives CDR1 MNHNY, CDR2 SVGAGI (reference sequence). CDR3 in DNA: TGTGCCAGCAGTTACTCGGACACGAGCACTGAAGCTTTCTTT. As protein: CASSYSDTSTEAFF.

The chain combines TRBV18 with TRBJ2-1; D is unresolved. CDR3 length: 12 amino acids. CDR1 is KGHSH, CDR2 LQKENI, per germline. V was pared by 6 bases and J by 7 bases, with 10 bases between. The CDR3 DNA sequence: TGTGCCAGCTCTGCCATGCAGAATGAGCAGTTCTTC. As protein: CASSAMQNEQFF.

The chain links TRBV12-3 or TRBV12-4 to TRBJ1-2; D is unresolved. The CDR3 is 13 amino acids. Trimming left V 1 base short and J 8 bases short, with 11 bases between. CDR3 amino acids: CASSLGPGLGYTF. Written as DNA, the CDR3 is TGTGCCAGCAGTTTAGGTCCGGGGTTGGGCTACACCTTC.

The chain has TRBV4-1 and TRBJ2-2; D may be TRBD2 (6 bases). Germline V gives CDR1 MGHRA, CDR2 YSYEKL. Trimming pared 4 bases from V and 1 base from J, leaving 10 bases between. This CDR3 has 15 residues. The CDR3 loop reads CASSPYSGNTGELFF. CDR3 DNA sequence: TGCGCCAGCAGCCCTTATAGCGGGAACACCGGGGAGCTGTTTTTT.

The rearrangement uses TRBV19 and TRBJ2-3; 8 bases are a match to TRBD2. Germline V gene sequence: CDR1 LNHDA, CDR2 SQIVND (reference sequence). Losses at the gene ends were 6 bases for V and 2 bases for J; bases not matched to a gene: 7. The CDR3 is 15 amino acids. CDR3 loop: CASRSGTRFTDTQYF. The CDR3 region has the DNA TGTGCCAGTAGATCAGGGACTAGGTTCACAGATACGCAGTATTTT.

The V gene is TRBV24-1, the J gene TRBJ2-3; D not resolved. Trimming stripped 2 bases from V and 4 bases from J, with 9 bases between. CDR3 size: 14 residues. Germline loops: CDR1 KGHDR, CDR2 SFDVKD. This chain's CDR3 is CATSDSNPPDTQYF. DNA of the CDR3: TGTGCCACCAGTGATTCTAACCCCCCAGATACGCAGTATTTT.